The T cell receptor (beta chain) under discussion was sequenced for a study of T cells in Graves' hyperthyroidism and ophthalmopathy. The V end lost 2 bases, the J end lost 8 bases, and 18 bases lay between the germline ends. Germline loops: CDR1 WNHNN, CDR2 SYGVQD (reference sequence). The CDR3 runs 15 residues. From RNA transcripts, TCR beta CDR3 regions were amplified. With the HTBI primer set, the TCR CDR3 went through a first round of RT-PCR. TCRdb analysed the multiplex PCR reads with MiXCR anew, one entry per CDR3 protein. The sample shows 90,000 to 120,000 distinct CDR3 sequences, 16% of them seen only once. This clonotype has a count of ten or more.

The specimen was blood. V gene TRBV10-1 combines with J gene TRBJ1-2; D is undetermined. The sequence derives from a woman in her forties or fifties with Graves' hyperthyroidism. This CDR3 reads CASSEGSGAHGGYTF. CDR3 bases: TGCGCCAGCAGTGAGGGTTCGGGAGCGCACGGGGGCTACACCTTC.